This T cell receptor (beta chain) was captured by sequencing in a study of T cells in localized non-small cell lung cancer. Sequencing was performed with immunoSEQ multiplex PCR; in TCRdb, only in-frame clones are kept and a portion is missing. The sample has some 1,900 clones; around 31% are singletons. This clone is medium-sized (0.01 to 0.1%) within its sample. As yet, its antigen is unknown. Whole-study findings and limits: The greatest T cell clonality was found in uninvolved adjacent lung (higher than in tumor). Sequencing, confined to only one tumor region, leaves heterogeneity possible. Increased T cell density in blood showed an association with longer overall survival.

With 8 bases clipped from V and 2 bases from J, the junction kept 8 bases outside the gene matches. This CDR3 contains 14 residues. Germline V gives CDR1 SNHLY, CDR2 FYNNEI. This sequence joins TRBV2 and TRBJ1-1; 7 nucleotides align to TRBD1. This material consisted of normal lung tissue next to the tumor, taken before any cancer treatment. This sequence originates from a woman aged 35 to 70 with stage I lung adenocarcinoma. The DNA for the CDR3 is TGTGCCAGCCTCAGGGGGGGGCAAAACACTGAAGCTTTCTTT. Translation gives CASLRGGQNTEAFF.